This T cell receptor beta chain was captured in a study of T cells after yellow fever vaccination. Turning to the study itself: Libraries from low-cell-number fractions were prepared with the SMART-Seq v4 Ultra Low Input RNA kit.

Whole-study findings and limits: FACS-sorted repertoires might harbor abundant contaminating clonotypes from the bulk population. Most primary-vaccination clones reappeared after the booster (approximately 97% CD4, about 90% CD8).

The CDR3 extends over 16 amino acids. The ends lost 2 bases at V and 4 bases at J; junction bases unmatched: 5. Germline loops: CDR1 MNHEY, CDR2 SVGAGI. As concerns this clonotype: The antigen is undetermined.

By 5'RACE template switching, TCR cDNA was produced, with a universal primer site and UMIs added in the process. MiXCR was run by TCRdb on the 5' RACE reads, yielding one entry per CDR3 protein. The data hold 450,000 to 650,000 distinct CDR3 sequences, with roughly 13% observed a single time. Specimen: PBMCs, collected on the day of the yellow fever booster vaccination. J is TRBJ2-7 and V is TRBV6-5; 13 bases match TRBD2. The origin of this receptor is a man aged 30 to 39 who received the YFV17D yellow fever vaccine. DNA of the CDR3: TGTGCCAGCAGTTACCCCGGGACTAGCGGGATGTACGAGCAGTACTTC. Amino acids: CASSYPGTSGMYEQYF.